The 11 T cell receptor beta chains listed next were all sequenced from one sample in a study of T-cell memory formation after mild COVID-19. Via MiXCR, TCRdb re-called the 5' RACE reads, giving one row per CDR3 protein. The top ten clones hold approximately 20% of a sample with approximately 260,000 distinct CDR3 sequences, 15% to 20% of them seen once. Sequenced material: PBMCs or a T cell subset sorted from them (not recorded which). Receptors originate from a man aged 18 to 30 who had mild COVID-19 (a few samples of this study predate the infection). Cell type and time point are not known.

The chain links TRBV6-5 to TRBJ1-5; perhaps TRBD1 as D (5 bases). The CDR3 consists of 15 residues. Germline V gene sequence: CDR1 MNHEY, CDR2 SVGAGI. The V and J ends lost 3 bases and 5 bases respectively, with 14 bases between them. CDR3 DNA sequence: TGTGCCAGCAGTTATTCGGGAGGGGAGGATCAGCCCCAGCATTTT. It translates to CASSYSGGEDQPQHF.

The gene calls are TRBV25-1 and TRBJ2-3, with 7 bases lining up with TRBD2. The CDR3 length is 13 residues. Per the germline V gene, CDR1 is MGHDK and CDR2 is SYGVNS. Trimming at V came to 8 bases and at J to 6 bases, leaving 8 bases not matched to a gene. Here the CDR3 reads CASGGREGDTQYF. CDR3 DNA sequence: TGTGCCAGCGGCGGCAGGGAGGGGGATACGCAGTATTTT.

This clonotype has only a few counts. The CDR3 protein is CASRVDRTQETQYF. The CDR3 bases are TGTGCCAGCAGGGTAGACAGGACCCAAGAGACCCAGTACTTC. This chain uses TRBV2 with TRBJ2-5; TRBD1 is a possible D gene (6 bases). CDR3 length equals 14 residues. Trimming left V 6 bases short and J 1 base short, with 12 bases between. CDR1 and CDR2 from the germline V gene are SNHLY and FYNNEI.

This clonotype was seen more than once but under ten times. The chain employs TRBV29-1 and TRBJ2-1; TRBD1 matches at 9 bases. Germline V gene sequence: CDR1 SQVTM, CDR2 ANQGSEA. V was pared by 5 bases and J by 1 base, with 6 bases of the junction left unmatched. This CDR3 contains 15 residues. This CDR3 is CSVYRDRASYNEQFF. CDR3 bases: TGCAGCGTTTACCGGGACAGGGCATCCTACAATGAGCAGTTCTTC.

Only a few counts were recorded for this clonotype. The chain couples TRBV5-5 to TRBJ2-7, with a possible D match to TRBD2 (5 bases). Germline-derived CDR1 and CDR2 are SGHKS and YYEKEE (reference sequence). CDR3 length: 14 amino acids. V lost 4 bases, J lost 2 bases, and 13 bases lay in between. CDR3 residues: CASSVRRGAYEQYV. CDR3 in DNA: TGTGCCAGCAGCGTCCGCCGGGGAGCCTACGAGCAGTACGTC.

As DNA, the CDR3 is TGTGCCAGCAGTTACCCGGGACAGGCTTTCCTTTCTTACGAGCAGTACTTC. This gives the protein CASSYPGQAFLSYEQYF. The chain couples TRBV6-2 or TRBV6-3 to TRBJ2-7, with 8 bases identical to TRBD1. Trimming at V came to 2 bases and at J to 4 bases, leaving 13 bases not matched to a gene. CDR1 and CDR2 from the germline V gene are MNHEY and SVGEGT. CDR3 size: 17 residues.

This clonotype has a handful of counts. The CDR3 DNA follows: TGCAGCGTTGAAGAACTGGACTATGGCTACACCTTC. Amino acid sequence: CSVEELDYGYTF. This chain connects TRBV29-1 to TRBJ1-2; D gene ambiguous. Trimming cost V 0 bases and J 3 bases, with 5 bases left between them. Germline V gives CDR1 SQVTM, CDR2 ANQGSEA. This CDR3 spans 12 amino acids.

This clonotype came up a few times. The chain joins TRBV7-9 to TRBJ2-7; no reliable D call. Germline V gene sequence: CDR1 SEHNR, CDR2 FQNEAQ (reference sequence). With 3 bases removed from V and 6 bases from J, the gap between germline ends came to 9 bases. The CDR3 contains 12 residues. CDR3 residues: CASSLNNGEQYV. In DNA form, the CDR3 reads TGTGCCAGCAGCTTGAATAACGGCGAGCAGTACGTC.

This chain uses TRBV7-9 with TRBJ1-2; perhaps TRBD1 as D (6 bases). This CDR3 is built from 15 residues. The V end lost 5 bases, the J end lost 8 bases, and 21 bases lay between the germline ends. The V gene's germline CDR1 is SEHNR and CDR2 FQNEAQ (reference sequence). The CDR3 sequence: CASSGPQGPNLGYTF. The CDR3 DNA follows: TGTGCCAGCAGCGGACCTCAGGGGCCCAATCTGGGCTACACCTTC. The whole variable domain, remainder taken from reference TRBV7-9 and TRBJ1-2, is DTGVSQNPRHKITKRGQNVTFRCDPISEHNRLYWYRQTLGQGPEFLTYFQNEAQLEKSRLLSDRFSAERPKGSFSTLEIQRTEQGDSAMYLCASSGPQGPNLGYTFGSGTRLTVV.

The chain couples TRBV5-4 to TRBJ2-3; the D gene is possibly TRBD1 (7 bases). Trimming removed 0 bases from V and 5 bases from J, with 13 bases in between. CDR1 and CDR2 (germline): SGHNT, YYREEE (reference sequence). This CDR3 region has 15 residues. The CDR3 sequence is CASSLEGARGDTQYF. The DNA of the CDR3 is TGTGCCAGCAGCTTGGAGGGGGCGCGGGGAGATACGCAGTATTTT.

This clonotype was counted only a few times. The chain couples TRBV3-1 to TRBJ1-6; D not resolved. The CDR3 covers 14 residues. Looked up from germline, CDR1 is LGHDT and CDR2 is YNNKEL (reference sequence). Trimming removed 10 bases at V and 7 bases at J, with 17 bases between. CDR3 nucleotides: TGTGCCACCGCCAAGAGTTATGCGAATTCACCCCTCCACTTT. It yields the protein CATAKSYANSPLHF.